The 26 T cell receptor beta chains presented below share a single source sample, sequenced in a study of CD8+CD57+ T cells in acquired aplastic anemia (dated by TCRdb to the late 2010s). Sequencer: Illumina HiSeq 2000. Profiling of TCR beta VDJ combinations and CDR3 sequences used genomic DNA as the template. TCRdb reanalyzed the raw reads on its own, using fastp at Q25 for trimming and MiXCR for clone calling, and kept in-frame beta chains. Each CDR3 protein gets just one entry, which takes the most common genes and DNA from the rows behind it. This sample lists under 200,000 distinct CDR3 sequences; approximately 40% were detected once. The ten biggest clones cover under 1.2% of the sample. The specimen sequenced was sorted CD4+, CD8+, or CD8+CD57+ T cells (not recorded which) from PBMCs. The receptors derive from a human donor in good health.

This clonotype occurred many times. V and J are TRBV12-3 or TRBV12-4 and TRBJ2-1; D not resolved. The CDR3 length is 13 residues. The V end lost 3 bases, the J end lost 4 bases, and 7 bases lay between the germline ends. CDR3 region: CASSFVEYNEQFF. The DNA of the CDR3 is TGTGCCAGCAGTTTCGTGGAGTACAATGAGCAGTTCTTC.

A few counts support this clonotype. The chain couples TRBV7-2 to TRBJ2-7, with 8 bases matching TRBD1. CDR3 length: 14 amino acids. CDR1 and CDR2 (germline): SGHTA, FQGNSA. V dropped 5 bases and J dropped 1; count of bases not matched to a gene: 4. The CDR3 loop reads CASSRDRWSYEQYF. CDR3 nucleotide sequence: TGTGCCAGCAGCCGGGACAGGTGGTCCTACGAGCAGTACTTC.

The rearrangement links TRBV27 to TRBJ1-6, with no clear D. Germline V gene lookup returns CDR1 MNHEY and CDR2 SMNVEV (reference sequence). V dropped 2 bases and J dropped 0 bases, with 11 bases sitting between them. The CDR3 is made up of 17 amino acids. CDR3 nucleotide sequence: TGTGCCAGCAGTTTAGGTCTGTTGAGCTCCTATAATTCACCCCTCCACTTT. Protein product: CASSLGLLSSYNSPLHF.

This clonotype was detected ten times or more. The gene calls are TRBV14 and TRBJ2-3, with D tentatively TRBD2 (6 bases). The CDR3 loop spans 16 amino acids. V lost 5 bases and J lost 0, with 15 bases in between. Germline assignment: CDR1 SGHDN and CDR2 FVKESK. The CDR3 bases are TGTGCCAGCAGCGGCCCTCGGGGGAAGAGCACAGATACGCAGTATTTT. It specifies CASSGPRGKSTDTQYF.

This clonotype has at least ten counts. The chain employs TRBV19 and TRBJ2-7; 9 bases match TRBD1. This CDR3 is 14 amino acids long. CDR1 and CDR2 (germline): LNHDA, SQIVND (reference sequence). V lost 3 bases and J lost 7; bases outside the gene matches: 7. This CDR3 is CASSIGQGMGEQYF. In DNA form, the CDR3 reads TGTGCCAGTAGTATCGGACAGGGGATGGGTGAGCAGTACTTC.

This clonotype was seen repeatedly, ten times or more. The rearrangement uses TRBV29-1 and TRBJ1-3; weak D call: TRBD1 (6 bases). V was clipped by 6 bases and J by 7 bases, with 19 bases between them. The CDR3 contains 14 residues. From germline, CDR1 is SQVTM and CDR2 ANQGSEA. The CDR3 reads CSVATGIRVNTIYF. CDR3 DNA sequence: TGCAGCGTAGCAACAGGGATTAGGGTTAACACCATATATTTT.

This clonotype was detected ten times or more. The chain has TRBV10-3 and TRBJ2-7; a possible D gene is TRBD1 (6 bases). Trimming left V 0 bases short and J 2 bases short, with 11 bases between. This CDR3 has 15 amino acids. Per the germline V gene, CDR1 is ENHRY and CDR2 is SYGVKD. The CDR3: CAISESYGTTYEQYF. The CDR3, as DNA: TGTGCCATCAGTGAGTCGTATGGGACAACCTACGAGCAGTACTTC.

The V gene is TRBV7-2, the J gene TRBJ1-6; D ambiguous. Per the germline V gene, CDR1 is SGHTA and CDR2 is FQGNSA. V lost 7 bases and J 10 bases, leaving 11 bases between the germline ends. This CDR3 spans 12 amino acids. This CDR3 is CASTREESPLHF. As DNA, the CDR3 is TGTGCCAGCACCCGAGAGGAGTCACCCCTCCACTTT.

This clonotype was picked up many times. The rearrangement uses TRBV20-1 and TRBJ2-7, with 11 bases identical to TRBD2. There are 14 residues in the CDR3. Germline CDR1 and CDR2: DFQATT and SNEGSKA (reference sequence). J lost 2 bases, V lost 6 bases, and 6 bases had no gene match. The CDR3 nucleotides are TGCAGTGCAAAACTAGCGGGGGCAACCTACGAGCAGTACTTC. Its protein is CSAKLAGATYEQYF.

This clonotype has at least ten counts. This chain links TRBV5-5 with TRBJ2-7, with 9 bases that match TRBD1. V lost 5 bases, J lost 2 bases, and 5 bases stayed unmatched. This CDR3 spans 14 amino acids. The germline CDR1 and CDR2 sequences are SGHKS and YYEKEE (reference sequence). This CDR3 reads CASRLGQGTYEQYF. The CDR3 DNA follows: TGTGCCAGCAGACTTGGACAGGGGACCTACGAGCAGTACTTC. Drawing the rest from reference TRBV5-5 and TRBJ2-7, the complete variable domain is DAGVTQSPTHLIKTRGQQVTLRCSPISGHKSVSWYQQVLGQGPQFIFQYYEKEERGRGNFPDRFSARQFPNYSSELNVNALLLGDSALYLCASRLGQGTYEQYFGPGTRLTVT.

Concerning this clonotype itself: A much larger clone differs from this one at a single base, so this may be a read error. The gene calls are TRBV5-5 and TRBJ2-3; possible D gene TRBD2, 6 bases. The CDR3 runs to 15 residues. The germline gives CDR1 SGHKS, CDR2 YYEKEE (reference sequence). CDR3 sequence (DNA): TGTGCCGGCAGCCTGCTAGCGACTGGCACAGATACGCAGTATTTT. This encodes CAGSLLATGTDTQYF. Full variable domain (outside the CDR3, taken from reference TRBV5-5 and TRBJ2-3): DAGVTQSPTHLIKTRGQQVTLRCSPISGHKSVSWYQQVLGQGPQFIFQYYEKEERGRGNFPDRFSARQFPNYSSELNVNALLLGDSALYLCAGSLLATGTDTQYFGPGTRLTVL.

The rearrangement joins TRBV5-1 to TRBJ2-1, with TRBD2 identical over 12 bases. This CDR3 has 16 residues. From germline, CDR1 is SGHRS and CDR2 YFSETQ. The ends lost 3 bases at V and 3 bases at J; junction bases unmatched: 4. CDR3 sequence: CASSYGLAGIYNEQFF. CDR3 in DNA: TGCGCCAGCAGCTACGGACTAGCGGGGATCTACAATGAGCAGTTCTTC.

V gene TRBV10-3 combines with J gene TRBJ1-5; perhaps TRBD1 as D (5 bases). The CDR3 consists of 15 residues. The V end was cut by 0 bases, the J end by 8 bases, with 14 bases between. Looked up from germline, CDR1 is ENHRY and CDR2 is SYGVKD. CDR3 in DNA: TGTGCCATCAGTGAGTCACTAACAGGCCCTAAGCCCCAGCATTTT. Amino acid sequence: CAISESLTGPKPQHF.

The V and J genes are TRBV2 and TRBJ1-6; D is ambiguous. Trimming shortened V by 3 bases and J by 2 bases, and 8 bases separated the two germline ends. CDR3 length equals 15 residues. The V gene's germline CDR1 is SNHLY and CDR2 FYNNEI. The CDR3 sequence is CASSDVEAYNSPLHF. DNA of the CDR3: TGTGCCAGCAGTGACGTGGAAGCCTATAATTCACCCCTCCACTTT.

The CDR3 sequence: CASSLSGDDSPLHF. The CDR3 DNA follows: TGTGCCAGCAGCTTAAGCGGGGATGATTCACCCCTCCACTTT. The chain uses TRBV7-2 and TRBJ1-6, with no clear D. The germline V gene encodes CDR1 SGHTA and CDR2 FQGNSA. The ends were cut back, 2 bases at V and 8 bases at J, with 10 bases in the middle. The CDR3 runs to 14 residues.

This clonotype was observed a handful of times. The chain is built from TRBV11-2 and TRBJ2-1; the match to TRBD2 covers 13 bases. Germline V gives CDR1 SGHAT, CDR2 FQNNGV. The V segment lost 0 bases and the J segment 5 bases; nucleotides outside the gene matches: 4. The CDR3 has 17 amino acids. The CDR3 loop reads CASSLDGLAGAHNEQFF. The CDR3 region has the DNA TGTGCCAGCAGCTTAGATGGACTAGCGGGAGCCCACAATGAGCAGTTCTTC.

This clonotype showed up just a few times. A read error may be the cause here, since a much bigger clone is one base away. This chain uses TRBV5-4 with TRBJ2-7; D might be TRBD2 (5 bases). Germline V gene sequence: CDR1 SGHNT, CDR2 YYREEE (reference sequence). Trimming removed 0 bases from V and 3 bases from J, with 13 bases in between. CDR3 length equals 15 residues. DNA for the CDR3: TGTGCCAGCAGCTTGGGCGGACGGGGAAGCTACGAGCAGTACTTC. Its protein is CASSLGGRGSYEQYF.

This clonotype was observed many times. The J gene is TRBJ2-3, the V gene TRBV7-2; no reliable D call. There are 14 residues in the CDR3. CDR1 and CDR2 (germline): SGHTA, FQGNSA. Trimming took 2 bases from V and 6 from J, leaving 12 bases between them. Here the CDR3 DNA reads TGTGCCAGCAGCTTATTCCCGGGTCTGGATACGCAGTATTTT. This encodes CASSLFPGLDTQYF.

As for this clonotype: A much larger clone is a single base away; this may be a read error. The V gene is TRBV20-1, the J gene TRBJ2-3; no clear D gene. CDR3 length: 12 amino acids. The germline CDR1 and CDR2 sequences are DFQATT and SNEGSKA (reference sequence). Deletions cut 5 bases from V and 0 bases from J, with 6 bases between. DNA of the CDR3: TGCAGTGCTCGGCCTAGCACAGATACGCAGTATTTT. It yields the protein CSARPSTDTQYF.

This clonotype occurred a few times. The chain uses TRBV28 and TRBJ1-3; maybe TRBD1 (5 bases). The V gene lost 2 bases and the J gene lost 4 bases, with 12 bases spanning the gap. The CDR3 covers 15 residues. Germline values: CDR1 MDHEN, CDR2 SYDVKM. The CDR3 region has the DNA TGTGCCAGCAGTTTACGAGCAGGGACCGGAAACACCATATATTTT. It translates to CASSLRAGTGNTIYF.

This clonotype was observed at least ten times. The rearrangement joins TRBV7-3 to TRBJ2-1, with TRBD2 matching 9 bases. From germline, CDR1 is SGHTA and CDR2 FQGTGA. CDR3 size: 16 residues. The V gene end was trimmed by 4 bases and the J gene end by 9 bases; junction bases not matched to a gene: 13. CDR3 amino acids: CASSSARLAVVGEQFF. CDR3 DNA sequence: TGTGCCAGCAGCTCGGCCAGACTAGCGGTGGTTGGTGAGCAGTTCTTC.

This clonotype occurred many times. This rearrangement joins TRBV7-9 to TRBJ1-2; D might be TRBD1 (6 bases). The CDR3 extends over 15 amino acids. The germline CDR1 and CDR2 sequences are SEHNR and FQNEAQ (reference sequence). V lost 5 bases and J lost 4, with 17 bases in between. In DNA, the CDR3 is TGTGCCAGCAGCCGGGGGCAGGATTCTCTCTATGGCTACACCTTC. The encoded protein is CASSRGQDSLYGYTF.

This clonotype was recorded many times. V usage is TRBV7-2 and J usage is TRBJ1-5, with D possibly matching TRBD1 (6 bases). With 6 bases removed from V and 8 bases from J, the gap between germline ends came to 17 bases. Germline CDR1 SGHTA, CDR2 FQGNSA. This CDR3 is built from 14 residues. The CDR3 protein is CASSSMGGLEPQHF. Written as DNA, the CDR3 is TGTGCCAGCAGTTCGATGGGGGGGCTTGAGCCCCAGCATTTT.

This chain joins TRBV25-1 and TRBJ1-4; D is ambiguous. The V gene lost 2 bases and the J gene lost 3 bases, with 4 bases spanning the gap. The CDR3 consists of 13 residues. The V gene's germline CDR1 is MGHDK and CDR2 SYGVNS. In DNA form, the CDR3 reads TGTGCCAGCAGTGAAAGGGCTAATGAAAAACTGTTTTTT. This encodes CASSERANEKLFF.

The CDR3 coding sequence is TGTGCCAGCAGCTTAGGCGCAGGGGCACCTAGGTCGGGGGAGCAGTACTTC. The encoded protein is CASSLGAGAPRSGEQYF. The chain joins TRBV13 to TRBJ2-7, with a weak D call TRBD1 (6 bases). The V end was cut by 0 bases, the J end by 7 bases, with 22 bases between. The CDR3 is 17 residues long. Per germline, CDR1 PRHDT and CDR2 FYEKMQ (reference sequence). Looking up the rest from reference TRBV13 and TRBJ2-7 gives the full variable domain: AAGVIQSPRHLIKEKRETATLKCYPIPRHDTVYWYQQGPGQDPQFLISFYEKMQSDKGSIPDRFSAQQFSDYHSELNMSSLELGDSALYFCASSLGAGAPRSGEQYFGPGTRLTVT.

As to this clonotype: One end of the junction is discordant with germline, which a read error may explain. This chain joins TRBV10-3 and TRBJ1-1; tentative D call: TRBD1 (5 bases). Germline CDR1 reads ENHRY; CDR2 reads SYGVKD. The CDR3 consists of 17 residues. For the CDR3, the DNA is TGTGCCGTCAGTGAGTCGAGACGGGACCTCATGAACACTGGAGCTTTCTTT. It codes for CAVSESRRDLMNTGAFF.